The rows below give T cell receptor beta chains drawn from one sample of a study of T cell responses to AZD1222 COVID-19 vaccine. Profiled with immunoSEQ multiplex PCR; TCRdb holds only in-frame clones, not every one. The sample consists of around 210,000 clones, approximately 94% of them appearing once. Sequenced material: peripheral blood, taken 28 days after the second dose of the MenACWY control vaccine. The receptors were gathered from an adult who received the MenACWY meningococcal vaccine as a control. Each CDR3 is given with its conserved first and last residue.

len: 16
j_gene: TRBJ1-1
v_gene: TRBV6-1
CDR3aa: CASSGGTVYMNTEAFF

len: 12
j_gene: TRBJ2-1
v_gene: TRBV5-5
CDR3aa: CASSFMVNEQFF

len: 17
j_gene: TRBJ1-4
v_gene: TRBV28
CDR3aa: CASSSTGTDTTNEKLFF

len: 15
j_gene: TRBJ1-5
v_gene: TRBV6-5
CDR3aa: CASSYGGDSNQPQHF

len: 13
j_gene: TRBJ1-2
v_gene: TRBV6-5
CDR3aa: CASRDDRGEGYTF

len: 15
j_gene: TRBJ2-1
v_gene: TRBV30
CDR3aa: CAWSVRSGIDDEQFF

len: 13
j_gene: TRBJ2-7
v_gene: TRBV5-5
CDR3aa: CASSPDGLYEQYF

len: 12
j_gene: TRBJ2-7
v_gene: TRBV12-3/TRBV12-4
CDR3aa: CASSLSYNEQYF

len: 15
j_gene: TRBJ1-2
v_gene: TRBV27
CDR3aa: CASSINGQGAYGYTF

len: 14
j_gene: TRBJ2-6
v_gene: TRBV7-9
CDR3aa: CASSLVGRANVLTF

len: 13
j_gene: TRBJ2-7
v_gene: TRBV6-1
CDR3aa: CASSEVRTYEQYF

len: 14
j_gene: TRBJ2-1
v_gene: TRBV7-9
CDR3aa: CASSLNDGRNEQFF

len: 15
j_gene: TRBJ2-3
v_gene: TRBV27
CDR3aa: CASSQQGKSTDTQYF

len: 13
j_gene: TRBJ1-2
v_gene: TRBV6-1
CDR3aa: CASSEPGNYGYTF

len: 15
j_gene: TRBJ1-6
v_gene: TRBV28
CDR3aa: CASSLEGQRNSPLHF

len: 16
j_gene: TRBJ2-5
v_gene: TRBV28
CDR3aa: CASSETGLAGGGTQYF

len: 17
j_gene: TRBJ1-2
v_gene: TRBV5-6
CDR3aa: CASSFGSPPPANYGYTF